This TCR beta chain was recovered during a study of cytomegalovirus exposure and HLA in healthy donors. Overall study context: The early release's HLA-typed donors yielded 80 million to 95 million unique TCRs.

Both 60 Vbeta primers and 13 Jbeta primers went into the PCR. Libraries were prepared by immunoSEQ multiplex PCR; TCRdb keeps only in-frame clonotypes and omits some of them. The sample has fewer than 150,000 clones; 74% are singletons. On this clone: Antigen: not known.

Broader study findings: Reportedly, TCR beta sequences accurately predicted HLA-A and HLA-B alleles in most subjects. Most CMV-associated TCR beta chains were later found to appear HLA-restricted. Most TCR beta V segments were productive about 90% or about 30% of the time in an earlier analysis.

Between the trimmed V and J ends, which lost 3 bases and 13 bases, there was a span of 12 bases. The germline V gene encodes CDR1 SQVTM and CDR2 ANQGSEA. The CDR3 sequence is 10 residues long. The V and J genes are TRBV29-1 and TRBJ2-5, with a possible D match to TRBD2 (6 bases). The sample taken for sequencing was PBMCs. The clonotype was recovered from a woman between 50 and 59 years old in good health and CMV-seropositive. In nucleotides, the CDR3 is TGCAGCGTTGACCAGGAGGGTCTGTACTTC. Its protein is CSVDQEGLYF.